The sequence of this T cell receptor beta chain was determined in a study of blood T cell repertoires in COVID-19. Overall study: Material from acute and convalescent COVID-19 was sourced from the United States, Italy and Spain.

Source study methods: Counts of nucleated cells, estimated from reference gene primer amplification, were obtained. Here immunoSEQ multiplex PCR was the method, and the copy in TCRdb shows in-frame clones only, minus some. Clonal size and the V and J genes are those of that table, whereas D and trimming came from the DNA. The repertoire consists of around 620,000 clones, with about 90% occurring once and the leading ten covering approximately 0.25%. The sequencing sample was made of peripheral blood. The TCR originated in a woman aged 18-29 years with acute or convalescent COVID-19.

The CDR3 sequence: CASSSPGTGGRNEQFF. As DNA, the CDR3 is TGTGCCAGCAGCTCGCCAGGGACAGGGGGTCGGAATGAGCAGTTCTTC. This chain uses TRBV7-3 with TRBJ2-1, with TRBD1 matching over 11 bases. V shed 4 bases and J 7 bases; nucleotides not matched to a gene: 9. This CDR3 is built from 16 residues. Germline CDR1 SGHTA, CDR2 FQGTGA.